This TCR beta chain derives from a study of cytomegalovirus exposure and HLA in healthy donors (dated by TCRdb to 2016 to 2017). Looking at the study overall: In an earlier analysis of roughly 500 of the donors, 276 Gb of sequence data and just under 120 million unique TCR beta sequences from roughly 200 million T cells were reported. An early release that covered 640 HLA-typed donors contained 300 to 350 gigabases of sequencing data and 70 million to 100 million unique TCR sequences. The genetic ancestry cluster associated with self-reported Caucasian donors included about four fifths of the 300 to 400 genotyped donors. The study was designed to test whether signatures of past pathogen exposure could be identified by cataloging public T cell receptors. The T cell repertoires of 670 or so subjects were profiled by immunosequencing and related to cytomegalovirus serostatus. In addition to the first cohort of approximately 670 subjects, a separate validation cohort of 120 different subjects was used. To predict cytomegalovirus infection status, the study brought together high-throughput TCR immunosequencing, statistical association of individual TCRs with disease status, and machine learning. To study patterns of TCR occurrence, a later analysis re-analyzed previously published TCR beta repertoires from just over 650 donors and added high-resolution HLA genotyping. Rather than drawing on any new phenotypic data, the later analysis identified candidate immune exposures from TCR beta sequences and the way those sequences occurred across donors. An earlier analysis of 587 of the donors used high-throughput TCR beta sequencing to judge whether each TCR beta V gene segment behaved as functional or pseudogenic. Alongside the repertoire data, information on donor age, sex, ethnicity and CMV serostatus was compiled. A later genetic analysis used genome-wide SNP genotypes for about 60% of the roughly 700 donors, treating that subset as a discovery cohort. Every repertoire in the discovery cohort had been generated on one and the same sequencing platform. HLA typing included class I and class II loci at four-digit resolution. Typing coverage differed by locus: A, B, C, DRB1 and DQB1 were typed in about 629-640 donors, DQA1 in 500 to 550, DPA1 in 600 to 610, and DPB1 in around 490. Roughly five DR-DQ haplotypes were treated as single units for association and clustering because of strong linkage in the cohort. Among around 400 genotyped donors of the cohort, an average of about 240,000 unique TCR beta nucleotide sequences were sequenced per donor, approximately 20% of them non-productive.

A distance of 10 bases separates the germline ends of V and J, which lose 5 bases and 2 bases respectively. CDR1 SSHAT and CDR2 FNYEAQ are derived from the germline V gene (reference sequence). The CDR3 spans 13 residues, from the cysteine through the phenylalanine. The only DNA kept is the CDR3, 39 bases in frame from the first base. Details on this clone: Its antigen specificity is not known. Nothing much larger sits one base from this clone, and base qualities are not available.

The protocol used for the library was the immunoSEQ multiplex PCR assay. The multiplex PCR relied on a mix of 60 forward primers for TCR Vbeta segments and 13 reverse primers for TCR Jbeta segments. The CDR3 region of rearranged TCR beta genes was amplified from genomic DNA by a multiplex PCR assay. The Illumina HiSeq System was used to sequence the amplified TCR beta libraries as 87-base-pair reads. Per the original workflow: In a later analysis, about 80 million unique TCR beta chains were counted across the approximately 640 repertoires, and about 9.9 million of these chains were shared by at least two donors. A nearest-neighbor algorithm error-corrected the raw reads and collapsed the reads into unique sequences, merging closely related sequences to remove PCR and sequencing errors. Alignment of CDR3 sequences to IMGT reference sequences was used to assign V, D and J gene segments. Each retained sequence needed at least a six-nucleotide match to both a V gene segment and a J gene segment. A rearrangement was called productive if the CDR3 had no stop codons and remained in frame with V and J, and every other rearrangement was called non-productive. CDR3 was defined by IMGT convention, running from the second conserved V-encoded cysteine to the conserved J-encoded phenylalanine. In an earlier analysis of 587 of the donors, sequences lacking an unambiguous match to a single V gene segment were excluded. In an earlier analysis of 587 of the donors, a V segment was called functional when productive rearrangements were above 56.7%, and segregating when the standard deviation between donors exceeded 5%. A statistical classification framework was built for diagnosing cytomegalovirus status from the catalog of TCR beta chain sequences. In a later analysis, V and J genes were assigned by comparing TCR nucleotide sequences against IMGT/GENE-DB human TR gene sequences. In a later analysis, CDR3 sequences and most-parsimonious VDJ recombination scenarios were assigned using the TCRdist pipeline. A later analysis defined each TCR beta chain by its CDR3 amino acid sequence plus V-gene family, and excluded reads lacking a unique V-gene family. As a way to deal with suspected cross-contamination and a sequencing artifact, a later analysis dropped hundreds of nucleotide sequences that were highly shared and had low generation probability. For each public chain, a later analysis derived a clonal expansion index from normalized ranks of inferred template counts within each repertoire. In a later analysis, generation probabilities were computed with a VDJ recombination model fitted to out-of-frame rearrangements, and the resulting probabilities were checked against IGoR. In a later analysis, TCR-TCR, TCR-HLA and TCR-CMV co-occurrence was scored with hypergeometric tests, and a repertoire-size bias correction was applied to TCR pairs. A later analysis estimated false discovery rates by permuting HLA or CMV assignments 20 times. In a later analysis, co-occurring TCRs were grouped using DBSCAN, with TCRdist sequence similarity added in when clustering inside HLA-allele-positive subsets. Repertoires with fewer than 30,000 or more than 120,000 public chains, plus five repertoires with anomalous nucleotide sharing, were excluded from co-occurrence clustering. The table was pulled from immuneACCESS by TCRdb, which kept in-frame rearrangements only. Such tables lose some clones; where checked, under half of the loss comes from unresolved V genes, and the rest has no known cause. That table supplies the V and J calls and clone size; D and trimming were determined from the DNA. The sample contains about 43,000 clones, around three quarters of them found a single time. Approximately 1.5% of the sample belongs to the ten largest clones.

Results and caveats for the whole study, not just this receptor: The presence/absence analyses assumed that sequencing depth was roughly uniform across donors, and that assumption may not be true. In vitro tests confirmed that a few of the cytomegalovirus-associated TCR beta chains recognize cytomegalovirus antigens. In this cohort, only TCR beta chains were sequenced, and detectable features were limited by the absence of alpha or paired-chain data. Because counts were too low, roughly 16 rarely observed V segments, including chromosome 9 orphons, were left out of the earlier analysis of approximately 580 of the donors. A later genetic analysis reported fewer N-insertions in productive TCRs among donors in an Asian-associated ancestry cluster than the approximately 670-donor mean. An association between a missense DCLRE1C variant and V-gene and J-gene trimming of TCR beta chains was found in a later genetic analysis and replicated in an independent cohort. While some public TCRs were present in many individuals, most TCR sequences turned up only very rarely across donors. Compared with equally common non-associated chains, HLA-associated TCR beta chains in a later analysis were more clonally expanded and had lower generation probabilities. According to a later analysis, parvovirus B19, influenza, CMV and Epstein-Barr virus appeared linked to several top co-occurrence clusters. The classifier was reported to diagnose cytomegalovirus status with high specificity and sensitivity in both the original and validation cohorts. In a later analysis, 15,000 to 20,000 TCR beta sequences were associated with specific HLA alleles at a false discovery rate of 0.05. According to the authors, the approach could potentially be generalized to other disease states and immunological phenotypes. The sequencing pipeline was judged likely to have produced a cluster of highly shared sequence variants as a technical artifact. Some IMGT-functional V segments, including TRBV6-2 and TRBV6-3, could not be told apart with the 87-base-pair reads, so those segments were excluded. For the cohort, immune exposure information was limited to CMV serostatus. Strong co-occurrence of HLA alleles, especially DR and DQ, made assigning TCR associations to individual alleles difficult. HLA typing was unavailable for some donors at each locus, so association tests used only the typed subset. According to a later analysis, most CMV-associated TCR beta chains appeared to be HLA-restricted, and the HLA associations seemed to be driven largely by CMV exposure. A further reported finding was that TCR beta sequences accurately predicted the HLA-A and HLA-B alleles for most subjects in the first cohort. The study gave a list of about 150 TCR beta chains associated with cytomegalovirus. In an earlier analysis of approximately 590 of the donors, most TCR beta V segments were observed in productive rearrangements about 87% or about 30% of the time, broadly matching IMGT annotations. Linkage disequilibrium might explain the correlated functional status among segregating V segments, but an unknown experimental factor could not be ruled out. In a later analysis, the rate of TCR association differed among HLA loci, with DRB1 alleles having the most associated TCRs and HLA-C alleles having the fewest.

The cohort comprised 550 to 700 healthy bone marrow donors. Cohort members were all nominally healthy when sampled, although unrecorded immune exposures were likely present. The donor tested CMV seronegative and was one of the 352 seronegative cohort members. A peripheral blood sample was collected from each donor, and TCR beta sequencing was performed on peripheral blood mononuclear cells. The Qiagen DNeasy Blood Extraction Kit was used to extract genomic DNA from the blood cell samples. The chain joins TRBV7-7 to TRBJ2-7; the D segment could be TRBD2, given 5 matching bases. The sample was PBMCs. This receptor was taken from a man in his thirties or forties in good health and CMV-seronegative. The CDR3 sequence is CASSAGLTYEQYF. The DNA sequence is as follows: TGTGCCAGCAGCGCTGGACTTACCTACGAGCAGTACTTC.